This T cell receptor beta chain was retrieved from a study of somatic mutations in cytotoxic T cells in rheumatoid arthritis. Overall study context: Flow cytometry sorted some V beta antibody-stained T-cell populations to nearly 100% purity, V beta1+ cells among them being sequenced for TCRB.

Libraries were prepared by immunoSEQ multiplex PCR; TCRdb keeps only in-frame clonotypes and omits some of them. The table has 10,000 to 13,000 clones, 65% to 80% seen once; the top ten hold roughly 35%. The CDR3 consists of 13 residues. The ends were cut back, 2 bases at V and 5 bases at J, with 9 bases in the middle. Germline loops: CDR1 SGHAT, CDR2 FQNNGV. The rearrangement joins TRBV11-2 to TRBJ2-5; D uncertain. The sequence came from an adult with rheumatoid arthritis. The sample comprised CD8+ T cells sorted from blood. The CDR3 loop reads CASSLNAFETQYF. CDR3 nucleotide sequence: TGTGCCAGCAGCTTAAATGCTTTCGAGACCCAGTACTTC. Based on the CDR3 plus reference TRBV11-2 and TRBJ2-5, the full variable domain is EAGVAQSPRYKIIEKRQSVAFWCNPISGHATLYWYQQILGQGPKLLIQFQNNGVVDDSQLPKDRFSAERLKGVDSTLKIQPAKLEDSAVYLCASSLNAFETQYFGPGTRLLVL.